The 20 T cell receptor beta chains given below trace back to one sample, sequenced in a study of control samples from healthy donors and cancer patients. Using immunoSEQ multiplex PCR, the repertoire was profiled, and TCRdb retains in-frame clones only, with some absent. The sample lists about 130,000 clones, roughly 91% occurring once. Sequencing was carried out using PBMCs. The receptors derive from a man in his fifties or sixties with head and neck cancer.

V is TRBV5-1 and J is TRBJ2-3, with D possibly being TRBD1 or TRBD2 (6 bases each). With 6 bases removed from V and 4 bases from J, the gap between germline ends came to 15 bases. The V gene's germline CDR1 is SGHRS and CDR2 YFSETQ. The CDR3 runs 14 residues. CDR3 in amino acids: CASKLQGRPDTQYF. The CDR3 nucleotides are TGCGCCAGCAAACTTCAGGGGAGGCCAGATACGCAGTATTTT.

This clone was recorded a few times. The chain links TRBV24-1 to TRBJ2-1; no firm D call. With 7 bases removed from V and 10 bases from J, the gap between germline ends came to 16 bases. This CDR3 region has 13 residues. Germline V CDR1 and CDR2: KGHDR, SFDVKD. In DNA, the CDR3 is TGTGCCACCAGCTCTACCCCGGTAAGCGAGCAGTTCTTC. Protein: CATSSTPVSEQFF.

J is TRBJ2-7 and V is TRBV27; D is unresolved. The germline V gene encodes CDR1 MNHEY and CDR2 SMNVEV (reference sequence). V lost 4 bases to trimming and J lost 3 bases, with 13 bases between them. The CDR3 has 14 residues. As DNA, the CDR3 is TGTGCCAGCAGTTCCAGGTCCCTATACTACGAGCAGTACTTC. It specifies CASSSRSLYYEQYF.

This chain connects TRBV3-1 (or the pseudogene TRBV3-2) to TRBJ2-1, with 7 bases fitting TRBD2. V shed 1 base, J shed 0 bases, and the junction held 9 bases outside the gene matches. Germline assignment: CDR1 LGHDT and CDR2 YNNKEL (reference sequence). There are 18 residues in the CDR3. Written as DNA, the CDR3 is TGTGCCAGCAGCCAAGCTATGGGGGGGAGTGACTCCTACAATGAGCAGTTCTTC. This codes for CASSQAMGGSDSYNEQFF.

This clone was detected once. The chain joins TRBV24-1 to TRBJ2-1, with 7 bases lining up with TRBD2. Germline V gives CDR1 KGHDR, CDR2 SFDVKD. The CDR3 is made up of 15 amino acids. V lost 5 bases and J lost 6; bases outside the gene matches: 9. The CDR3 DNA reads as TGTGCCACCAGTGGTCGGGGGGTCTCTTTCAATGAGCAGTTCTTC. Translation: CATSGRGVSFNEQFF.

The chain has TRBV18 and TRBJ2-7; TRBD1 matches 7 bases. The ends lost 5 bases at V and 3 bases at J; junction bases unmatched: 13. Germline CDR1 reads KGHSH; CDR2 reads LQKENI. This CDR3 is 16 amino acids long. The CDR3 loop is CASSASATGFSYEQYF. The CDR3, as DNA: TGTGCCAGCTCAGCCTCCGCGACAGGGTTTAGCTACGAGCAGTACTTC.

The genes are TRBV9 and TRBJ2-3, with a weak D call TRBD1 (6 bases). Germline V gene sequence: CDR1 SGDLS, CDR2 YYNGEE. The germline V and J ends were trimmed by 0 bases and 7 bases, with 15 bases remaining between them. This CDR3 contains 15 residues. For the CDR3, the DNA is TGTGCCAGCAGCGTAGAAGGTGGGGGCCTGTATACGCAGTATTTT. Amino acid sequence: CASSVEGGGLYTQYF.

The rearrangement links TRBV9 to TRBJ1-1; maybe TRBD1 (5 bases). Trimming pared 4 bases from V and 5 bases from J, leaving 18 bases between. The length of the CDR3 is 15 residues. Germline V lookup: CDR1 SGDLS, CDR2 YYNGEE. This chain's CDR3 is CASSPGIGAWTEAFF. The CDR3 DNA sequence: TGTGCCAGCAGCCCGGGGATAGGGGCTTGGACTGAAGCTTTCTTT.

The genes are TRBV29-1 and TRBJ2-7; D is ambiguous. Germline V lookup: CDR1 SQVTM, CDR2 ANQGSEA. The CDR3 has 12 amino acids. The V end was cut by 2 bases, the J end by 3 bases, with 8 bases between. CDR3 coding DNA: TGCAGCGTTGAATTAAACGACTACGAGCAGTACTTC. It specifies CSVELNDYEQYF.

This clone occurred once. The chain carries TRBV29-1 and TRBJ2-7; D gene unclear. V lost 8 bases, J lost 1 base, and 12 bases lay in between. The CDR3 has 12 amino acids. CDR1 is SQVTM and CDR2 is ANQGSEA in the germline V gene. The CDR3: CSPMGLSYEQYF. CDR3 nucleotides: TGCAGCCCCATGGGCCTTTCCTACGAGCAGTACTTC.

The chain recombines TRBV3-1 (or the pseudogene TRBV3-2) with TRBJ1-2; the D gene is possibly TRBD1 (6 bases). Trimming removed 4 bases at V and 4 bases at J, with 16 bases between. The CDR3 length is 15 residues. CDR1 is LGHDT, CDR2 YNNKEL, per germline (reference sequence). The CDR3 reads CASSPMDSPSYGYTF. The DNA for the CDR3 is TGTGCCAGCAGCCCGATGGACAGTCCGTCCTATGGCTACACCTTC.

The chain joins TRBV7-9 to TRBJ1-1; no reliable D call. The CDR3 loop spans 14 amino acids. V lost 1 base and J lost 0, with 6 bases in between. CDR1 is SEHNR, CDR2 FQNEAQ, per germline (reference sequence). The CDR3: CASSLVGLNTEAFF. DNA for the CDR3: TGTGCCAGCAGCTTAGTAGGGTTGAACACTGAAGCTTTCTTT. The full variable domain, in which reference TRBV7-9 and TRBJ1-1 provide the parts outside the CDR3, is DTGVSQNPRHKITKRGQNVTFRCDPISEHNRLYWYRQTLGQGPEFLTYFQNEAQLEKSRLLSDRFSAERPKGSFSTLEIQRTEQGDSAMYLCASSLVGLNTEAFFGQGTRLTVV.

This rearrangement joins TRBV21-1 to TRBJ2-1; no DNA check was done on the table's D call, TRBD1. TRBV21-1 is a documented pseudogene. CDR3 length: 16 amino acids. The CDR3 loop is CASSKKGQGKYNEQFF. The CDR3 nucleotides are TGTGCCAGCAGCAAAAAAGGACAGGGTAAGTACAATGAGCAGTTCTTC.

The chain has TRBV12-2 and TRBJ1-1; TRBD1 reflects the table's D call only, with no check against the DNA. TRBV12-2 is a pseudogene. The CDR3 has 21 residues. CDR3 region: CASRLRFQIRDRGLVNTEAFF. The DNA of the CDR3 is TGTGCAAGTCGCTTACGCTTCCAGATCCGGGACAGGGGGCTTGTGAACACTGAAGCTTTCTTT.

The chain links TRBV3-1 (or the pseudogene TRBV3-2) to TRBJ2-1; D gene uncertain. Trimming took 4 bases from V and 12 from J, leaving 19 bases between them. Germline V gene lookup returns CDR1 LGHDT and CDR2 YNNKEL (reference sequence). This CDR3 has 14 residues. For the CDR3, the DNA is TGTGCCAGCAGCCCCCCTCGGTGGTCCTTCGGGCAGTTCTTC. Residues: CASSPPRWSFGQFF.

The J gene is TRBJ1-1, the V gene TRBV7-9, with TRBD1 matching over 12 bases. The ends lost 2 bases at V and 8 bases at J; junction bases unmatched: 9. CDR1 and CDR2 from the germline V gene are SEHNR and FQNEAQ (reference sequence). This CDR3 spans 16 amino acids. The CDR3: CASSLRDRGPGSEAFF. In DNA form, the CDR3 reads TGTGCCAGCAGCTTAAGGGACAGGGGGCCCGGTTCCGAAGCTTTCTTT.

The rearrangement links TRBV11-1 to TRBJ1-2, with D perhaps TRBD1 (5 bases). With 5 bases removed from V and 4 bases from J, the gap between germline ends came to 11 bases. Per the germline V gene, CDR1 is SGHAT and CDR2 is FQDESV (reference sequence). This CDR3 comprises 13 residues. The CDR3 sequence: CASSLGGTYGYTF. The CDR3 DNA reads TGTGCCAGCAGCCTCGGGGGGACCTATGGCTACACCTTC.

This clone has just one count. V is TRBV7-6 and J is TRBJ2-7; 8 nucleotides match TRBD1. Unmatched junction bases numbered 0, after V lost 2 bases and J lost 0 bases. The CDR3 is 14 residues long. Germline-derived CDR1 and CDR2 are SGHVS and FNYEAQ. CDR3 region: CASSLQGASYEQYF. CDR3 sequence (DNA): TGTGCCAGCAGCTTACAGGGGGCCTCCTACGAGCAGTACTTC. Complete variable domain (other parts from reference TRBV7-6 and TRBJ2-7): GAGVSQSPRYKVTKRGQDVALRCDPISGHVSLYWYRQALGQGPEFLTYFNYEAQQDKSGLPNDRFSAERPEGSISTLTIQRTEQRDSAMYRCASSLQGASYEQYFGPGTRLTVT.

About this clone itself: At one boundary the junction diverges from the germline segment, which might be a read error. The same CDR3 arises from other DNA sequences in this sample as well. V gene TRBV5-1 combines with J gene TRBJ1-1; perhaps TRBD1 as D (5 bases). The germline gives CDR1 SGHRS, CDR2 YFSETQ. CDR3 size: 16 residues. The CDR3 here is CASSYRDSPLNTEAFF. The CDR3 DNA reads as TGCGCCAGCAGCTACCGGGACTCACCCTTGAACACCGAAGCTTTCTTT.

The CDR3 region has the DNA TGTGCCAGCAGTTTATTTCAGATGAACACTGAAGCTTTCTTT. Its protein product is CASSLFQMNTEAFF. The rearrangement links TRBV28 to TRBJ1-1; D remains unclear. Trimming left V 1 base short and J 0 bases short, with 6 bases between. Germline values: CDR1 MDHEN, CDR2 SYDVKM. This CDR3 has 14 residues.